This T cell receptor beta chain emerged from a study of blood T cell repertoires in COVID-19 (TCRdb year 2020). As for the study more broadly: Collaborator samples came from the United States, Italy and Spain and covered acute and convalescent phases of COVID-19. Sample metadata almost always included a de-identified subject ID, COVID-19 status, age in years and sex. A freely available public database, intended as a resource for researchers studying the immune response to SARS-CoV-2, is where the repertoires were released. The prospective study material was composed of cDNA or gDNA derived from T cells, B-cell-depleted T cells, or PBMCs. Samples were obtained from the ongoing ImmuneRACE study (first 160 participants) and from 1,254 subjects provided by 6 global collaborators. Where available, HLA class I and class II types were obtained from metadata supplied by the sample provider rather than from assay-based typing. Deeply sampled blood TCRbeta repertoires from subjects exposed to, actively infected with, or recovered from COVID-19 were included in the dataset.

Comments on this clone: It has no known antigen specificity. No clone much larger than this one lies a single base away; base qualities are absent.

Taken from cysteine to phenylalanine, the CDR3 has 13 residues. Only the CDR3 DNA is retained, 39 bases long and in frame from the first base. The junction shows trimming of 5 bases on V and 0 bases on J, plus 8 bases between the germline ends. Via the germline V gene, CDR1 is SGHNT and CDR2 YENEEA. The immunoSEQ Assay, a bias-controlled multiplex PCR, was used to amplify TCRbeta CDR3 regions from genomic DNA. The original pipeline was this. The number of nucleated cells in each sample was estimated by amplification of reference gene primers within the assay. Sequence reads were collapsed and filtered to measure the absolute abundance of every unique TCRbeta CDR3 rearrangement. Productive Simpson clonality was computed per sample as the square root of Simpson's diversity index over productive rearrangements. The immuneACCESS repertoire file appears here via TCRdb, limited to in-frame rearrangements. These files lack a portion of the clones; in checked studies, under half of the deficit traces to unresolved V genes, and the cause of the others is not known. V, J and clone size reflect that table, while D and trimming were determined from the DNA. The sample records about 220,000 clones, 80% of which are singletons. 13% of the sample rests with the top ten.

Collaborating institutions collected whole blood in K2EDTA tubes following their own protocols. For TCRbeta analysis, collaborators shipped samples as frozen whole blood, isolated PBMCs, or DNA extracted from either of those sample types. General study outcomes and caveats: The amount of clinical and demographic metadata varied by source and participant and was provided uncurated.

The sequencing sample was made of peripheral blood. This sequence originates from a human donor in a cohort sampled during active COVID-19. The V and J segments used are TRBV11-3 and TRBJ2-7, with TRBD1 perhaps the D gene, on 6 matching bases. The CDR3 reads CASSQGLSYEQYF. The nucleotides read TGTGCCAGCAGCCAGGGGCTCTCCTACGAGCAGTACTTC.